The 27 T cell receptor beta chains given below trace back to one sample, sequenced in a study of beta chain features in type 1 diabetes. The study's findings and limits: Moderately but significantly shorter TCRB CDR3s were found in Type 1 diabetes patients in all four CD4+ subsets.

Antigens of these TCRs are unknown. Isolated RNA was reverse transcribed in full, so expressed TCRB transcripts were sequenced. Assay: immunoSEQ multiplex PCR; the TCRdb copy retains only in-frame clones and omits some. The table lists a few hundred thousand clones, roughly 14% of them singletons. The sequenced sample was naive CD4+ T cells from blood. These receptors were obtained from a woman aged 18-29 years with type 1 diabetes.

This sequence joins TRBV5-1 and TRBJ2-2, with 7 positions matching TRBD2. This CDR3 has 15 residues. Germline CDR1 reads SGHRS; CDR2 reads YFSETQ. The junction had 3 bases not matched to a gene; V was cut back by 0 bases and J by 4 bases. CDR3 coding DNA: TGCGCCAGCAGCTTGGGCGGGAGAGTCACCGGGGAGCTGTTTTTT. Amino acid sequence: CASSLGGRVTGELFF.

This clone was seen more than once but under ten times. V usage is TRBV27 and J usage is TRBJ2-1, with 7 bases identical to TRBD2. The CDR3 consists of 15 residues. Trimming cost V 5 bases and J 10 bases; bases outside gene matches: 14. Germline CDR1 MNHEY, CDR2 SMNVEV (reference sequence). The CDR3 bases are TGTGCCAGCAGTGCACCGGGACTACCCGATGGAGAGCAGTTCTTC. Translation: CASSAPGLPDGEQFF.

This chain uses TRBV5-8 with TRBJ1-5; 7 nucleotides match TRBD1. Germline CDR1 is SGHTS and CDR2 is YDEGEE. The trim removed 4 bases at V and 2 bases at J, leaving 12 bases unmatched. The CDR3 length is 17 residues. CDR3: CASSHLDRVSGNQPQHF. For the CDR3, the DNA is TGTGCCAGCAGCCACCTAGACAGGGTGAGTGGCAATCAGCCCCAGCATTTT.

The gene calls are TRBV2 and TRBJ1-5, with 8 bases that match TRBD1. Germline V gene sequence: CDR1 SNHLY, CDR2 FYNNEI. Trimming took 4 bases from V and 1 from J; bases not matched to a gene: 3. The CDR3 loop spans 15 amino acids. CDR3 amino acids: CASSVWTGSNQPQHF. CDR3 in DNA: TGTGCCAGCAGTGTTTGGACAGGGAGCAATCAGCCCCAGCATTTT.

The rearrangement uses TRBV19 and TRBJ2-3; 8 bases map to TRBD1. Germline values: CDR1 LNHDA, CDR2 SQIVND (reference sequence). The CDR3 extends over 16 amino acids. V lost 3 bases, J lost 0 bases, and 5 bases stayed unmatched. The CDR3 loop is CASSIWGTGSTDTQYF. The CDR3 DNA sequence: TGTGCCAGTAGTATTTGGGGGACAGGAAGCACAGATACGCAGTATTTT.

This clone was detected only a few times. This chain links TRBV7-2 with TRBJ1-5; TRBD1 matches at 7 bases. V was pared by 1 base and J by 6 bases, with 6 bases of the junction left unmatched. Per the germline V gene, CDR1 is SGHTA and CDR2 is FQGNSA. The CDR3 spans 15 residues. The CDR3 DNA reads TGTGCCAGCAGCTTAGTTGAGGGGGCCAGTCAGCCCCAGCATTTT. Translated, it gives CASSLVEGASQPQHF.

The V and J genes are TRBV7-2 and TRBJ1-2, with 9 bases lining up with TRBD1. The germline CDR1 and CDR2 sequences are SGHTA and FQGNSA. This CDR3 has 14 amino acids. The V gene end was trimmed by 4 bases and the J gene end by 3 bases; junction bases not matched to a gene: 3. The CDR3 coding sequence is TGTGCCAGCAGCTACACAGGGGGCGACTATGGCTACACCTTC. Amino acids: CASSYTGGDYGYTF.

The chain is built from TRBV28 and TRBJ2-5; 9 bases match TRBD1. The CDR3 runs 14 residues. V lost 8 bases to trimming and J lost 7 bases; unmatched junction nucleotides: 11. Germline-derived CDR1 and CDR2 are MDHEN and SYDVKM. In nucleotides, the CDR3 is TGTGCCAGCCGAAACAGGGGGCTTGTGGGGACCCAGTACTTC. This gives the protein CASRNRGLVGTQYF.

This clone was recorded once. V is TRBV6-6 and J is TRBJ1-1, with 9 positions matching TRBD1. The germline V gene encodes CDR1 MNHNY and CDR2 SVGAGI (reference sequence). Unmatched junction bases numbered 13, after V lost 5 bases and J lost 6 bases. The CDR3 is made up of 16 amino acids. CDR3 DNA: TGTGCCAGCAGTCCACAGGGGGCAATGAGGCGTGCTGAAGCTTTCTTT. The encoded protein is CASSPQGAMRRAEAFF.

A single count supports this clone. The rearrangement links TRBV7-2 to TRBJ2-1; 16 nucleotides match TRBD2. V shed 2 bases and J 5 bases; nucleotides not matched to a gene: 6. The germline gives CDR1 SGHTA, CDR2 FQGNSA. This CDR3 region has 18 residues. The CDR3 loop is CASSLPGLAGGIDNEQFF. The DNA of the CDR3 is TGTGCCAGCAGCTTACCGGGACTAGCGGGAGGGATAGACAATGAGCAGTTCTTC.

This chain joins TRBV11-2 and TRBJ2-5; weak D call: TRBD2 (5 bases). CDR1 and CDR2 (germline): SGHAT, FQNNGV. The germline V and J ends were trimmed by 3 bases and 2 bases, with 13 bases remaining between them. CDR3 length: 15 amino acids. As DNA, the CDR3 is TGTGCCAGCAGCTTGGGTTGGACGGGACAAGAGACCCAGTACTTC. It translates to CASSLGWTGQETQYF.

In this sample, this clone turned up a few times. The chain recombines TRBV19 with TRBJ2-3; no clear D gene. Germline CDR1 is LNHDA and CDR2 is SQIVND (reference sequence). V lost 1 base and J lost 4, with 12 bases in between. The CDR3 extends over 15 amino acids. The CDR3 region is CASSIGGVSPDTQYF. The CDR3, as DNA: TGTGCCAGTAGTATAGGTGGAGTAAGCCCAGATACGCAGTATTTT.

The rearrangement joins TRBV10-3 to TRBJ2-1; 7 nucleotides line up with TRBD2. Germline assignment: CDR1 ENHRY and CDR2 SYGVKD. The CDR3 has 16 amino acids. V shed 3 bases, J shed 4 bases, and the junction held 9 bases outside the gene matches. DNA of the CDR3: TGTGCCATCAGTGATGTGCGCCTGGGGGGGTACAATGAGCAGTTCTTC. Translation: CAISDVRLGGYNEQFF.

This clone showed up just a few times. V gene TRBV9 combines with J gene TRBJ2-1; D is perhaps TRBD2 (5 bases). CDR1 is SGDLS and CDR2 is YYNGEE in the germline V gene. The CDR3 loop spans 12 amino acids. V lost 3 bases to trimming and J lost 4 bases, with 5 bases between them. DNA of the CDR3: TGTGCCAGCAGCGCGGGGTACAATGAGCAGTTCTTC. Amino acid sequence: CASSAGYNEQFF.

This chain uses TRBV19 with TRBJ2-1; perhaps TRBD2 as D (5 bases). The germline V gene encodes CDR1 LNHDA and CDR2 SQIVND (reference sequence). V lost 6 bases and J lost 6, with 12 bases in between. This CDR3 has 13 amino acids. CDR3 nucleotide sequence: TGTGCCAGTAGAGTCTTGGGAGTCAATGAGCAGTTCTTC. Its translation is CASRVLGVNEQFF. Full variable domain (rest looked up from reference TRBV19 and TRBJ2-1): DGGITQSPKYLFRKEGQNVTLSCEQNLNHDAMYWYRQDPGQGLRLIYYSQIVNDFQKGDIAEGYSVSREKKESFPLTVTSAQKNPTAFYLCASRVLGVNEQFFGPGTRLTVL.

This clone came up a few times. The chain links TRBV4-1 to TRBJ2-7; a weak D match, TRBD2 (5 bases). With 0 bases removed from V and 2 bases from J, the gap between germline ends came to 11 bases. Germline V gene lookup returns CDR1 MGHRA and CDR2 YSYEKL. There are 15 residues in the CDR3. Written as DNA, the CDR3 is TGCGCCAGCAGCCAAGAACTAGTCGCGCCCTACGAGCAGTACGTC. This gives the protein CASSQELVAPYEQYV.

This clone appeared a few times. The V call is TRBV18, the J call TRBJ2-7; the match to TRBD1 covers 7 bases. Germline V gives CDR1 KGHSH, CDR2 LQKENI. The CDR3 sequence is 12 residues long. V lost 3 bases and J lost 4; bases outside the gene matches: 0. The CDR3 spells CASSPDRYEQYV. The CDR3, as DNA: TGTGCCAGCTCACCGGACAGGTACGAGCAGTACGTC.

This clone was observed a few times. This chain connects TRBV30 to TRBJ2-2, with a possible D match to TRBD2 (5 bases). The CDR3 is 13 residues long. The germline CDR1 and CDR2 sequences are GTSNPN and SVGIG (reference sequence). The V and J ends lost 2 bases and 4 bases respectively, with 8 bases between them. The CDR3 DNA reads TGTGCCTGGAGTCAAACTAGCACCGGGGAGCTGTTTTTT. Translated, it gives CAWSQTSTGELFF.

The V gene is TRBV30, the J gene TRBJ2-1, with 7 bases lining up with TRBD2. V dropped 7 bases and J dropped 4; count of bases not matched to a gene: 4. Germline V gives CDR1 GTSNPN, CDR2 SVGIG (reference sequence). The CDR3 contains 12 residues. This CDR3 is CASRTRYNEQFF. The CDR3 DNA follows: TGTGCCTCTAGGACTAGGTACAATGAGCAGTTCTTC.

The chain joins TRBV4-3 to TRBJ2-3, with TRBD2 matching over 7 bases. CDR1 and CDR2 (germline): LGHNA, YSLEER. J gave up 14 bases and V 4 bases, and 12 bases lay outside the gene matches. This CDR3 spans 13 amino acids. The CDR3 loop is CASSRTGTTPPYF. The CDR3 nucleotides are TGCGCCAGCAGCCGGACCGGGACTACCCCCCCGTATTTT.

This clone was picked up a small number of times. The chain is built from TRBV23-1 and TRBJ2-4; weak D call: TRBD2 (6 bases). TRBV23-1 is an open reading frame whose function is uncertain. CDR3 size: 15 residues. Trimming pared 2 bases from V and 5 bases from J, leaving 13 bases between. Here the CDR3 reads CASSQKSGGENIQYF. As DNA, the CDR3 is TGCGCCAGCAGTCAAAAATCCGGCGGGGAAAACATTCAGTACTTC.

CDR3 protein: CASRDREESYNEQFF. The CDR3 DNA reads TGTGCCAGCAGAGACAGGGAGGAATCCTACAATGAGCAGTTCTTC. This chain connects TRBV25-1 to TRBJ2-1; the D gene is possibly TRBD1 (7 bases). There are 15 residues in the CDR3. Germline V gene lookup returns CDR1 MGHDK and CDR2 SYGVNS. The germline V and J ends were trimmed by 6 bases and 1 base, with 13 bases remaining between them.

V is TRBV28 and J is TRBJ2-5; weak D call: TRBD1 (6 bases). Germline V CDR1 and CDR2: MDHEN, SYDVKM. Trimming pared 2 bases from V and 0 bases from J, leaving 13 bases between. The CDR3 has 16 residues. CDR3 nucleotides: TGTGCCAGCAGTTTACGATCAGGGGCGTACCAAGAGACCCAGTACTTC. This encodes CASSLRSGAYQETQYF.

This clone has ten or more counts. CDR3 sequence reads: CASSQRPRGYGYTF. In DNA form, the CDR3 reads TGCGCCAGCAGCCAGAGGCCCCGGGGCTATGGCTACACCTTC. V and J are TRBV4-3 and TRBJ1-2; no clear D gene. Germline values: CDR1 LGHNA, CDR2 YSLEER. This CDR3 has 14 residues. Trimming cost V 3 bases and J 4 bases, with 12 bases left between them.

There are a few counts of this clone. This sequence joins TRBV7-3 and TRBJ2-3, with D maybe TRBD1 (5 bases). Trimming removed 4 bases at V and 6 bases at J, with 11 bases between. The CDR3 has 13 residues. Germline V gene lookup returns CDR1 SGHTA and CDR2 FQGTGA. The CDR3 DNA sequence: TGTGCCAGCAGCTCTGGGGCCGCGGATACGCAGTATTTT. This gives the protein CASSSGAADTQYF.

The chain carries TRBV18 and TRBJ2-1, with 8 bases aligning to TRBD2. The CDR3 has 16 amino acids. Germline values: CDR1 KGHSH, CDR2 LQKENI. With 0 bases clipped from V and 2 bases from J, the junction kept 3 bases outside the gene matches. The CDR3 nucleotides read TGTGCCAGCTCACCACCTAAGGGACTAGCCTACAATGAGCAGTTCTTC. It specifies CASSPPKGLAYNEQFF.

The chain combines TRBV30 with TRBJ2-5, with D perhaps matching TRBD2 (6 bases). The CDR3 is 12 amino acids. The V end lost 8 bases, the J end lost 3 bases, and 13 bases lay between the germline ends. Looked up from germline, CDR1 is GTSNPN and CDR2 is SVGIG (reference sequence). The CDR3 DNA reads as TGTGCCGCAAACGGGGGAGAAGAGACCCAGTACTTC. Translated, it gives CAANGGEETQYF.